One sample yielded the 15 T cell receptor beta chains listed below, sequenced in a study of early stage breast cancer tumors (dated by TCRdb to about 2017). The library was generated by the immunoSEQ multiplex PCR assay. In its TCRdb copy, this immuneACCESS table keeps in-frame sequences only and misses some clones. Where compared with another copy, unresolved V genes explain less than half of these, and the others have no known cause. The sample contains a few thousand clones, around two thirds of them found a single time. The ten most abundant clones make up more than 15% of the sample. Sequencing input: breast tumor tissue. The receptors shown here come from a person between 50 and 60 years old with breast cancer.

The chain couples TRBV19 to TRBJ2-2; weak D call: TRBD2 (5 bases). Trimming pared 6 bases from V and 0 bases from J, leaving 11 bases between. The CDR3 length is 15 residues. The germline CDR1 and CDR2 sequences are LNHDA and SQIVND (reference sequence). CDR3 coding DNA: TGTGCCAGTAGCCCGCGGGCCACGAACACCGGGGAGCTGTTTTTT. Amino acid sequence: CASSPRATNTGELFF.

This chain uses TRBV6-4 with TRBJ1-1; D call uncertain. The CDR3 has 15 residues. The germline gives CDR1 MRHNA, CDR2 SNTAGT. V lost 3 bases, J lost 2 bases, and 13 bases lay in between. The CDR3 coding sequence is TGTGCCAGCAGTGAGATTGGCTCCTTCAACACTGAAGCTTTCTTT. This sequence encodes CASSEIGSFNTEAFF.

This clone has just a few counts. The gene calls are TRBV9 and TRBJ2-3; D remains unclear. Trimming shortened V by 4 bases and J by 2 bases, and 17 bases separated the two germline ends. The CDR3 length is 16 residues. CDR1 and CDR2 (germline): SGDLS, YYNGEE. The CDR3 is CASSQWADPNTDTQYF. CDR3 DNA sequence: TGTGCCAGCAGCCAATGGGCGGATCCGAACACAGATACGCAGTATTTT. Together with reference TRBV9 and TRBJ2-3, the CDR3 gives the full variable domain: DSGVTQTPKHLITATGQRVTLRCSPRSGDLSVYWYQQSLDQGLQFLIQYYNGEERAKGNILERFSAQQFPDLHSELNLSSLELGDSALYFCASSQWADPNTDTQYFGPGTRLTVL.

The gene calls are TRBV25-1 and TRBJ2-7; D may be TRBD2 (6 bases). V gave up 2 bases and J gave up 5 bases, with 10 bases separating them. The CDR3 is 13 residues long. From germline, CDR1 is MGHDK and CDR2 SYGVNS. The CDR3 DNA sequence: TGTGCCAGCAGTGAAGCGGGGACCGACGAGCAGTACTTC. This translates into CASSEAGTDEQYF.

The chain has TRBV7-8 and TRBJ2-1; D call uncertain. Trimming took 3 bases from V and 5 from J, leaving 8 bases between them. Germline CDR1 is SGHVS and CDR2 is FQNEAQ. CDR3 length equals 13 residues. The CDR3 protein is CASSFTVNNEQFF. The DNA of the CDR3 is TGTGCCAGCAGCTTTACCGTTAACAATGAGCAGTTCTTC. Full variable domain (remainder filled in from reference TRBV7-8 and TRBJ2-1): GAGVSQSPRYKVAKRGQDVALRCDPISGHVSLFWYQQALGQGPEFLTYFQNEAQLDKSGLPSDRFFAERPEGSVSTLKIQRTQQEDSAVYLCASSFTVNNEQFFGPGTRLTVL.

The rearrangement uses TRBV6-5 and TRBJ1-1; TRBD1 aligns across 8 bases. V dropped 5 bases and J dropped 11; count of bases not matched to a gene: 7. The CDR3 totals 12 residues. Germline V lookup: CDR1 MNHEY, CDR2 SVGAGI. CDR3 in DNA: TGTGCCAGCAGTCAACAGACAGGGGAGGCTTTCTTT. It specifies CASSQQTGEAFF.

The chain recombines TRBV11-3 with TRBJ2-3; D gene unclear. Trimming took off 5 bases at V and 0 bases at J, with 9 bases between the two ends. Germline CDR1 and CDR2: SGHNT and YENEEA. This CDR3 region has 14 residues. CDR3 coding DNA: TGTGCCAGCAGCCCTGGCGGTAGCACAGATACGCAGTATTTT. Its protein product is CASSPGGSTDTQYF.

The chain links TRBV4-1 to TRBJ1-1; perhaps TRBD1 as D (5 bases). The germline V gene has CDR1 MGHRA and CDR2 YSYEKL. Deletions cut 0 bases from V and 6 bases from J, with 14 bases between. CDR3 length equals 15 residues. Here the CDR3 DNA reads TGCGCCAGCAGCCAAGATCCTCAGGGTTCGTCTGAAGCTTTCTTT. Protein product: CASSQDPQGSSEAFF.

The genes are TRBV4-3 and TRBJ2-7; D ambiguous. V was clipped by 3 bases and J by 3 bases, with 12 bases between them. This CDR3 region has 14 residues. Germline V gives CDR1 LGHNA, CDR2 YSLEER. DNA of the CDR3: TGCGCCAGCAGCCAGCACATCCTCTTCTACGAGCAGTACGTC. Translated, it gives CASSQHILFYEQYV.

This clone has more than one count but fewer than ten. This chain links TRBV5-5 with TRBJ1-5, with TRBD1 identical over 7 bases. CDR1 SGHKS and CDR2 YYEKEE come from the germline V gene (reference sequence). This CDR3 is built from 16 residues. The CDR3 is CAPAIGQARTNQPQHF. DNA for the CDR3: TGTGCTCCAGCAATCGGACAGGCCCGGACCAATCAGCCCCAGCATTTT.

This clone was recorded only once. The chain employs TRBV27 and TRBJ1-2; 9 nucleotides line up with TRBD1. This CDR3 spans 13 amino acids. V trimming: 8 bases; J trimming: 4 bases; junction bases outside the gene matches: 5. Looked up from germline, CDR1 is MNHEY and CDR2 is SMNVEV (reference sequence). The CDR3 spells CASGTGMFYGYTF. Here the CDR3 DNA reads TGTGCCAGCGGGACAGGGATGTTCTATGGCTACACCTTC.

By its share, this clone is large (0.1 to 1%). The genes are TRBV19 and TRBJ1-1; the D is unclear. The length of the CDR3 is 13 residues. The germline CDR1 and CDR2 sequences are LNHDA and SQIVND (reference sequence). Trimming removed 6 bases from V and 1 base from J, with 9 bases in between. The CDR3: CASSLNRNTEAFF. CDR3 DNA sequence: TGTGCCAGTAGCCTAAACAGGAACACTGAAGCTTTCTTT. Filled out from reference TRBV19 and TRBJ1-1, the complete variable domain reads DGGITQSPKYLFRKEGQNVTLSCEQNLNHDAMYWYRQDPGQGLRLIYYSQIVNDFQKGDIAEGYSVSREKKESFPLTVTSAQKNPTAFYLCASSLNRNTEAFFGQGTRLTVV.

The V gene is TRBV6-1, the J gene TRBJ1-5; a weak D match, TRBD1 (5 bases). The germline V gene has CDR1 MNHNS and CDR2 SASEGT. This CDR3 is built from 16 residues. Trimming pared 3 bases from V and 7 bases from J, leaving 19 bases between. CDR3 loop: CASSDAGRSLGQPQHF. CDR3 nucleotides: TGTGCCAGCAGTGACGCGGGACGGTCTTTGGGGCAGCCCCAGCATTTT.

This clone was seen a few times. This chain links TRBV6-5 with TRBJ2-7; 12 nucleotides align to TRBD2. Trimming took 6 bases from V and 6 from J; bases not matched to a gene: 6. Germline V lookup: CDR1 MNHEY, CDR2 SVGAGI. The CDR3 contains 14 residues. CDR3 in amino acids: CASRRLAGEGEQYF. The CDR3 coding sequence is TGTGCCAGCAGAAGACTAGCGGGAGAAGGCGAGCAGTACTTC.

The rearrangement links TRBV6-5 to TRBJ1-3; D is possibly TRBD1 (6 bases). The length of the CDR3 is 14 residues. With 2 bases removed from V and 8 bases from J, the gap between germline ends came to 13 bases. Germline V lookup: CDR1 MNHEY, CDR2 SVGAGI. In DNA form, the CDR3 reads TGTGCCAGCAGTTACGACAGGAACCCAGACACCATATATTTT. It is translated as CASSYDRNPDTIYF.